These T cell receptor beta chains were read from a single sample in a study of tumour-infiltrating T cells in Burkitt lymphoma. Sequenced by immunoSEQ multiplex PCR; TCRdb stores in-frame clones only, minus some. This sample has over 950 clones; just over 35% occur once, and the top ten carry 11% to 15%. Sequencing was carried out using tumor tissue. The receptors derive from a human donor with Burkitt lymphoma. The CDR3 runs from the conserved cysteine through the conserved F or W. The D gene is left open where the match is weak. Clone size, where shown, is once, few, many, or a class for clones that have expanded.

D gene: -
clone size: once
J gene: TRBJ2-1
V gene: TRBV7-3
CDR3 DNA: TGTGCCAGCAGCCCATGGGGCCGGGTCGACAATGAGCAGTTCTTC
CDR3 protein: CASSPWGRVDNEQFF

D gene: -
clone size: -
J gene: TRBJ2-6
V gene: TRBV7-1
CDR3 DNA: TGTGCCAGCAGCCGGTCTGCAGGACAAAGTCGGGCCAACGTCCTGACTTTC
CDR3 protein: CASSRSAGQSRANVLTF

D gene: -
clone size: -
J gene: TRBJ2-3
V gene: TRBV10-2
CDR3 DNA: TGCGCCACCTTCACAGATACGCAGTATTTT
CDR3 protein: CATFTDTQYF

D gene: -
clone size: -
J gene: TRBJ1-1
V gene: TRBV4-1
CDR3 DNA: TGCGCCAGCAGCCAAAGCAGGGCTGTCAACACTGAAGCTTTCTTT
CDR3 protein: CASSQSRAVNTEAFF

D gene: -
clone size: few
J gene: TRBJ2-3
V gene: TRBV7-9
CDR3 DNA: TGTGCCAGCAGCGCCACGGGGACAGATACGCAGTATTTT
CDR3 protein: CASSATGTDTQYF

D gene: TRBD2
clone size: large
J gene: TRBJ2-1
V gene: TRBV9
CDR3 DNA: TGTGCCAGCAGGGGAGCGGGAGACCTCAATGAGCAGTTCTTC
CDR3 protein: CASRGAGDLNEQFF

D gene: -
clone size: -
J gene: TRBJ2-7
V gene: TRBV11-2
CDR3 DNA: TGTGCCTCGGCGTTCTCGGCGGAGCAGTACTTC
CDR3 protein: CASAFSAEQYF

D gene: TRBD1
clone size: -
J gene: TRBJ2-2
V gene: TRBV9
CDR3 DNA: TGTGCCAGCAGCATAGGGACAGGGGGTTATTACACCGGGGAGCTGTTTTTT
CDR3 protein: CASSIGTGGYYTGELFF

D gene: -
clone size: few
J gene: TRBJ2-3
V gene: TRBV4-1
CDR3 DNA: TGCGCCAGCAGGGGTTGGGGTTCCACAGATACGCAGTATTTT
CDR3 protein: CASRGWGSTDTQYF

D gene: -
clone size: -
J gene: TRBJ2-7
V gene: TRBV28
CDR3 DNA: TGTGCCAGCACCCCAAGGGGGGGGCCGGGCGAGCAGTACTTC
CDR3 protein: CASTPRGGPGEQYF

D gene: TRBD1
clone size: -
J gene: TRBJ2-5
V gene: TRBV5-4
CDR3 DNA: TGTGCCAGCAGCACTACCCGGGACAGCCAAGAGACCCAGTACTTC
CDR3 protein: CASSTTRDSQETQYF

D gene: TRBD2
clone size: -
J gene: TRBJ2-5
V gene: TRBV4-1
CDR3 DNA: TGCGCCAGCAGCCAAGAGGGGTCGCTAGCGGGGAGCCTCTCACAAGAGACCCAGTACTTC
CDR3 protein: CASSQEGSLAGSLSQETQYF